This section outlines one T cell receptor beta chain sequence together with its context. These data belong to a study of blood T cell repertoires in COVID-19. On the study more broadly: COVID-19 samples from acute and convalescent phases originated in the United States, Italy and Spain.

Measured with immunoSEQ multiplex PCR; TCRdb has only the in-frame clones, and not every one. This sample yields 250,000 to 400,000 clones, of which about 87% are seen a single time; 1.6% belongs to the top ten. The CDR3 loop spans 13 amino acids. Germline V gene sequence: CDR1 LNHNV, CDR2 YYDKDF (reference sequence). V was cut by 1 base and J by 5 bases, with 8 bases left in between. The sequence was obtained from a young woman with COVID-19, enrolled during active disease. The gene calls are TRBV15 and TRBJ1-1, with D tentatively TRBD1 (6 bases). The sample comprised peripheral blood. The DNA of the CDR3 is TGTGCCACCAGCAGAGCTCAGGGGACTGAAGCTTTCTTT. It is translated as CATSRAQGTEAFF. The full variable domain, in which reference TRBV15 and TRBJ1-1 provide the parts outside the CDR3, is DAMVIQNPRYQVTQFGKPVTLSCSQTLNHNVMYWYQQKSSQAPKLLFHYYDKDFNNEADTPDNFQSRRPNTSFCFLDIRSPGLGDTAMYLCATSRAQGTEAFFGQGTRLTVV.